The following is a T cell receptor (beta chain) sequence with its context. Its antigen is unknown. There are no base qualities to consult, and no much larger clone falls within one base. This sample is drawn from a study of radiotherapy plus CTLA-4 blockade in lung cancer (dated by TCRdb to the late 2010s). About the full investigation: Objective responses occurred in about 20% of enrolled patients, and around 30% achieved disease control.

Library prep was done by the immunoSEQ multiplex PCR assay. In its TCRdb copy, this immuneACCESS table keeps in-frame sequences only and misses some clones. Where compared with another copy, unresolved V genes explain less than half of these, and the others have no known cause. This sample comprises 30,000 or so clones, more than 70% of them detected only once. Of the sample, approximately 4.5% falls within the top ten clones. From its cysteine to its phenylalanine, the CDR3 spans 16 amino acids. Here the CDR3 DNA is all that survives: 48 bases in frame from base 1. V is clipped by 5 bases and J by 0 bases, and the sequence between their germline boundaries is 13 bases long. As encoded in the germline V gene, CDR1 is SNHLY while CDR2 is FYNNEI. Results the study describes overall, beyond this receptor: The strongest predictors of response were reported to be early dynamic shifts in blood T cell clones along with a rise in serum interferon-beta following radiation. After treatment with radiotherapy and ipilimumab, TCR clones that originated in tumors expanded in peripheral blood.

In this study, focal radiation therapy paired with CTLA-4 blockade (ipilimumab) was tested in patients who had chemo-refractory metastatic non-small-cell lung cancer. Source: peripheral blood, taken from a patient treated with radiotherapy plus ipilimumab. The TCR comes from a human donor with non-small cell lung cancer whose response to radiotherapy plus ipilimumab could not be evaluated. The chain was built from TRBV2 and TRBJ2-2, with a tentative D gene TRBD2 over 6 matching bases. At the DNA level, the sequence is TGTGCCAGCAGTAGGAGGGCTCCTTCGAACACCGGGGAGCTGTTTTTT. This yields the protein CASSRRAPSNTGELFF.